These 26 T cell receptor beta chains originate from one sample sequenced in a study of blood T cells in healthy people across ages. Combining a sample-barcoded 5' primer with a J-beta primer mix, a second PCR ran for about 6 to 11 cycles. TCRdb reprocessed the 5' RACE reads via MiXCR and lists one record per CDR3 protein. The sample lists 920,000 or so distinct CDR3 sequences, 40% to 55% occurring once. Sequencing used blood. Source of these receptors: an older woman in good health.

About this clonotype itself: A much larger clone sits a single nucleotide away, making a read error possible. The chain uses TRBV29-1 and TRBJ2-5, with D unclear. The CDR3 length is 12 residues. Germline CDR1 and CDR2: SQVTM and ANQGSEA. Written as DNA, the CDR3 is TGCAACGGTGAAAGTGCCAAAGAGACCCAGTACTTC. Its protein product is CNGESAKETQYF.

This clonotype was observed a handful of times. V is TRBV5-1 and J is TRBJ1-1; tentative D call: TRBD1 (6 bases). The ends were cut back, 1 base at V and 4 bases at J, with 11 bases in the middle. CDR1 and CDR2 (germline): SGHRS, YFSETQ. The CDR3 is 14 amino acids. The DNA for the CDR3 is TGCGCCAGCAGCTTGTTTTCGGACAGCACTGAAGCTTTCTTT. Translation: CASSLFSDSTEAFF.

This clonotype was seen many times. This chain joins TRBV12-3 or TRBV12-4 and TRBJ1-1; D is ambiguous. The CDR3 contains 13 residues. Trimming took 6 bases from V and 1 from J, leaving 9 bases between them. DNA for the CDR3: TGTGCCAGCAGCCTTTCGGGGAACACTGAAGCTTTCTTT. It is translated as CASSLSGNTEAFF.

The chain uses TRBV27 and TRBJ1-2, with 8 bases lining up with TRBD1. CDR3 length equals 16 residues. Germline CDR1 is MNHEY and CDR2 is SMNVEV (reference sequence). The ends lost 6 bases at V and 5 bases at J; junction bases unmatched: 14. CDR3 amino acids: CASRPDRALKLYGYTF. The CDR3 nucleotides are TGTGCCAGCAGGCCGGACAGGGCCCTAAAACTTTATGGCTACACCTTC.

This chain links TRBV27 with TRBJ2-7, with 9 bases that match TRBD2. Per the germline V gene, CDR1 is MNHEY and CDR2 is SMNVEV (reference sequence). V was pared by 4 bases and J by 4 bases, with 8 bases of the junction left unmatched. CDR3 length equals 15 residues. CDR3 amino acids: CASSSVLAGLYEQYF. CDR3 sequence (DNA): TGTGCCAGCAGTTCCGTTCTAGCGGGGTTGTACGAGCAGTACTTC.

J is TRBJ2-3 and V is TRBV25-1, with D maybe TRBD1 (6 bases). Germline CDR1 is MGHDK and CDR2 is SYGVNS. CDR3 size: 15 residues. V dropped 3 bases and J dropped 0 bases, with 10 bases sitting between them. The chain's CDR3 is CASSETDSSTDTQYF. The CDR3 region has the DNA TGTGCCAGCAGTGAGACGGACAGCAGCACAGATACGCAGTATTTT.

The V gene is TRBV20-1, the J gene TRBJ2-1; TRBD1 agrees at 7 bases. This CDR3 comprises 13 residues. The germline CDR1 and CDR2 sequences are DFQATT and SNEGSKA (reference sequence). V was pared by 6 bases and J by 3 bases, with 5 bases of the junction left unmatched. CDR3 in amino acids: CSARRGNYNEQFF. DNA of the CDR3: TGCAGTGCCCGCAGGGGGAACTACAATGAGCAGTTCTTC.

Here the CDR3 DNA reads TGTGCCAGCACCAAGGGGGGAGGAGGACAGGCCTACAATGAGCAGTACTTC. Its translation: CASTKGGGGQAYNEQYF. The V and J genes are TRBV7-6 and TRBJ2-1, with TRBD1 as a possible D gene (7 bases). The end of the DNA is better explained by TRBJ2-7, so the J call may be wrong. The length of the CDR3 is 17 residues. The germline V gene has CDR1 SGHVS and CDR2 FNYEAQ.

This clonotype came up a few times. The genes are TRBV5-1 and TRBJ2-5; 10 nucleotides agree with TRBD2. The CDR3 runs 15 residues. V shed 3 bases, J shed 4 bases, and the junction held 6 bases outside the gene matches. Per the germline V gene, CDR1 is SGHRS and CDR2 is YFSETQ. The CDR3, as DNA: TGCGCCAGCAGCTCCCTAGCGGGAGTGGTAGAGACCCAGTACTTC. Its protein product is CASSSLAGVVETQYF.

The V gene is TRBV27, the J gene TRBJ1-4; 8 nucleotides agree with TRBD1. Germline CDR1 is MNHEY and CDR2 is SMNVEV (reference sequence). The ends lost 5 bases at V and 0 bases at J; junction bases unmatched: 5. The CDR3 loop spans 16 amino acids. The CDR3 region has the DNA TGTGCCAGCAGTCCGGGACAGGCAACAACTAATGAAAAACTGTTTTTT. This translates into CASSPGQATTNEKLFF.

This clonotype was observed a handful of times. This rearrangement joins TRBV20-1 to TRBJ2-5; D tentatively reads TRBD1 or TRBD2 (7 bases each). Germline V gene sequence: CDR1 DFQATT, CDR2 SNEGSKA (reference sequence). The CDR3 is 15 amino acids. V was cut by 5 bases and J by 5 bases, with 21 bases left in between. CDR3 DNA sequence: TGCAGTGCTGGGCGAGTCAGGGGGGGCAAGGAGACCCAGTACTTC. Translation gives CSAGRVRGGKETQYF.

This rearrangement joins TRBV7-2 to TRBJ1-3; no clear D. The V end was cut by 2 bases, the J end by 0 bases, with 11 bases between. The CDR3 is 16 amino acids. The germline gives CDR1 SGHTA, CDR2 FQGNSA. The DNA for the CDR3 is TGTGCCAGCAGCTTAAGGGTCCCGAGCTCTGGAAACACCATATATTTT. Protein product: CASSLRVPSSGNTIYF.

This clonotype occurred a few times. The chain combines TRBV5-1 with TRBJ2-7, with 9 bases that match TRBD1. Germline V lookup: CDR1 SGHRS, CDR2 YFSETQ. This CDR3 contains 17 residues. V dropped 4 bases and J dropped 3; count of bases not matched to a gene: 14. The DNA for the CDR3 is TGCGCCAGCAGCCCTTTGCCCGACAGGGGGATTAGCTACGAGCAGTACTTC. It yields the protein CASSPLPDRGISYEQYF.

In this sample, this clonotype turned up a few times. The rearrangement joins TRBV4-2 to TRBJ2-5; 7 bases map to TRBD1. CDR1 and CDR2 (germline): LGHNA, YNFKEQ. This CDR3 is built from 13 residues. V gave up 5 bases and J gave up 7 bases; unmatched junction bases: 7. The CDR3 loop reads CASSSDRAGTQYF. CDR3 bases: TGTGCCAGCAGCAGTGACAGGGCGGGGACCCAGTACTTC.

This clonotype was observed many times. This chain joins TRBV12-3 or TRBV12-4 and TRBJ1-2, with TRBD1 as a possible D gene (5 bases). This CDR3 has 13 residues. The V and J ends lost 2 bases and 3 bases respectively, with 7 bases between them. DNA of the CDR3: TGTGCCAGCAGTTTACAGGGAGACTATGGCTACACCTTC. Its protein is CASSLQGDYGYTF.

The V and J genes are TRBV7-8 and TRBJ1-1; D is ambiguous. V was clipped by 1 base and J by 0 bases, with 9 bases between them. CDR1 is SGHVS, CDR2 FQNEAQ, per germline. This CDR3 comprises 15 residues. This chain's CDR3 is CASSLGVRLNTEAFF. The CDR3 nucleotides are TGTGCCAGCAGCTTAGGTGTCAGGTTGAACACTGAAGCTTTCTTT.

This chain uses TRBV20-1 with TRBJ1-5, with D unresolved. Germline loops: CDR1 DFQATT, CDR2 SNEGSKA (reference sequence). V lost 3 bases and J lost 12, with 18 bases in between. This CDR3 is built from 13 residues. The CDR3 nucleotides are TGCAGTGCTAGTCCCGACGGGGAACGCCACCAGCATTTT. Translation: CSASPDGERHQHF.

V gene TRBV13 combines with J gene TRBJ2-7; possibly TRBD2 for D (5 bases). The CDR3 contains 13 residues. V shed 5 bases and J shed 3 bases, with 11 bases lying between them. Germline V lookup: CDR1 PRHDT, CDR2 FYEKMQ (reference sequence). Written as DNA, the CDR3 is TGTGCCAGCAGCGCTAGGGAGCACTACGAGCAGTACTTC. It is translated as CASSAREHYEQYF.

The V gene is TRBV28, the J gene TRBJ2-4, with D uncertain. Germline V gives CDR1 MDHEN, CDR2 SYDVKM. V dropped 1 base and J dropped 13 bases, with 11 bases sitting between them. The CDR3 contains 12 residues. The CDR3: CASSLLGGKQYF. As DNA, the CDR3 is TGTGCCAGCAGTTTATTGGGTGGCAAGCAGTACTTC.

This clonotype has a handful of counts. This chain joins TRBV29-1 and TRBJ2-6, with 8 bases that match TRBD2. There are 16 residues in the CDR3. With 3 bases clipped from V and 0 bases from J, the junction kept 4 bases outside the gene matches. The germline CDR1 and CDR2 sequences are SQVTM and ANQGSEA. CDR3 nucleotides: TGCAGCGTTGACGGGCGGGAGGACTCTGGGGCCAACGTCCTGACTTTC. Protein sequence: CSVDGREDSGANVLTF.

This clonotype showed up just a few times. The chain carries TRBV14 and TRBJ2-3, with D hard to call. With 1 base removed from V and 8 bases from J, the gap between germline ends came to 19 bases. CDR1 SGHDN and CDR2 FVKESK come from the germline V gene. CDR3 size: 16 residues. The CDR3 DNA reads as TGTGCCAGCAGCCAAGCGACGAGCCTCACCTCGAGTACGCAGTATTTT. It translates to CASSQATSLTSSTQYF.

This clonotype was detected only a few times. CDR3 coding DNA: TGTGCCAGCAGCCAATTTGTCCGGTCAGCGACCTACGAGCAGTACTTC. Its protein is CASSQFVRSATYEQYF. The chain employs TRBV14 and TRBJ2-7, with D uncertain. The ends were cut back, 2 bases at V and 2 bases at J, with 16 bases in the middle. This CDR3 has 16 amino acids. The germline V gene has CDR1 SGHDN and CDR2 FVKESK.

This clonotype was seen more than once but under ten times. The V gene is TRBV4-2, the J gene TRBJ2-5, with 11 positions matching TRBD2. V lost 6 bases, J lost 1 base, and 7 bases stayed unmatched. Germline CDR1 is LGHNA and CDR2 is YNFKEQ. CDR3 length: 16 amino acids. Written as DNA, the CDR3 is TGTGCCAGCAGTCAAATAGCGGGAGGGTTCCAAGAGACCCAGTACTTC. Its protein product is CASSQIAGGFQETQYF.

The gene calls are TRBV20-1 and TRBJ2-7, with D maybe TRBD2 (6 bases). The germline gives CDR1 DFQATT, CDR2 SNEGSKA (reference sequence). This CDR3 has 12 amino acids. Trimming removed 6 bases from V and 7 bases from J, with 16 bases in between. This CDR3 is CSAIPGGYEQYF. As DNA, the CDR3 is TGCAGTGCCATCCCCGGGGGTTATGAGCAGTACTTC.

Here the CDR3 reads CSAPGTNYGYTF. CDR3 sequence (DNA): TGCAGTGCCCCGGGCACAAACTATGGCTACACCTTC. The chain couples TRBV20-1 to TRBJ1-2; D gene ambiguous. The CDR3 is 12 amino acids. V dropped 6 bases and J dropped 2 bases, with 10 bases sitting between them. Germline V gene lookup returns CDR1 DFQATT and CDR2 SNEGSKA (reference sequence).

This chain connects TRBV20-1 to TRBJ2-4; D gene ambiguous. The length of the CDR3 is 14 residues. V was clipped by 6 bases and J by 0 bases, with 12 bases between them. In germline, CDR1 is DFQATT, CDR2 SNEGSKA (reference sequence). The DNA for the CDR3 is TGCAGTGCAGCCCCAGAGCTAGCCAAAAACATTCAGTACTTC. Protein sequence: CSAAPELAKNIQYF.